The 21 T cell receptor beta chains listed next were all sequenced from one sample in a study of OX40 agonist ivuxolimab in advanced cancers. The assay was immunoSEQ multiplex PCR, and TCRdb's table has in-frame clones only and misses some. Among about 100,000 clones listed, approximately 90% were seen once. The sample was CD4+ or CD8+ T cells sorted from blood, taken in a trial of the OX40 agonist ivuxolimab. All receptors come from an adult with an advanced solid tumor such as melanoma, head and neck, liver or kidney cancer.

V and J are TRBV19 and TRBJ2-1; D remains ambiguous. V dropped 6 bases and J dropped 12 bases, with 12 bases sitting between them. The CDR3 totals 11 residues. Germline values: CDR1 LNHDA, CDR2 SQIVND (reference sequence). The CDR3 DNA follows: TGTGCCAGTAGGTTAGGGTCCGTGCAGTTCTTC. It is translated as CASRLGSVQFF.

The chain employs TRBV27 and TRBJ2-4; D ambiguous. CDR1 is MNHEY and CDR2 is SMNVEV in the germline V gene (reference sequence). Trimming stripped 0 bases from V and 2 bases from J, with 2 bases between. The CDR3 extends over 13 amino acids. The CDR3 DNA reads TGTGCCAGCAGTTTATCGTCCAAAAACATTCAGTACTTC. Translated: CASSLSSKNIQYF.

The DNA of the CDR3 is TGTGCCAGCAGACTAGCGGGGGGGAACGAGCAGTACTTC. Its protein product is CASRLAGGNEQYF. The V gene is TRBV7-2, the J gene TRBJ2-7; 13 bases are shared with TRBD2. The CDR3 is 13 residues long. Germline CDR1 is SGHTA and CDR2 is FQGNSA. V lost 6 bases and J lost 5; bases outside the gene matches: 1.

Of note for this clone: Distinct nucleotide sequences in the sample also encode this CDR3. This sequence joins TRBV5-1 and TRBJ2-3; D may correspond to TRBD1 or TRBD2 (6 bases each). The CDR3 runs to 14 residues. V was shortened by 3 bases and J by 2 bases, with 10 bases between the two germline ends. Germline CDR1 SGHRS, CDR2 YFSETQ. CDR3 loop: CASSSGAPTDTQYF. CDR3 in DNA: TGCGCCAGCAGCTCGGGGGCCCCCACAGATACGCAGTATTTT.

V gene TRBV18 combines with J gene TRBJ1-1; D call uncertain. Germline V gene sequence: CDR1 KGHSH, CDR2 LQKENI. The CDR3 has 14 residues. V lost 2 bases, J lost 3 bases, and 10 bases lay in between. The CDR3 DNA follows: TGTGCCAGCTCACCAGAGAGGCGGGACACTGAAGCTTTCTTT. Encoded protein: CASSPERRDTEAFF.

This sequence joins TRBV10-3 and TRBJ1-5; 7 nucleotides agree with TRBD1. CDR1 ENHRY and CDR2 SYGVKD come from the germline V gene. With 6 bases clipped from V and 8 bases from J, the junction kept 7 bases outside the gene matches. This CDR3 is 13 amino acids long. The CDR3 spells CAIRGQTGEPQHF. The CDR3 region has the DNA TGTGCCATCAGGGGACAGACGGGTGAGCCCCAGCATTTT.

This clone was recorded once. The chain links TRBV28 to TRBJ1-5; 7 bases map to TRBD1. Unmatched junction bases numbered 14, after V lost 7 bases and J lost 5 bases. The germline gives CDR1 MDHEN, CDR2 SYDVKM. The CDR3 spans 16 residues. CDR3 sequence reads: CASNPTTGVGDQPQHF. CDR3 coding DNA: TGTGCCAGCAACCCGACTACAGGGGTTGGGGATCAGCCCCAGCATTTT.

The count of this clone is one. This chain uses TRBV18 with TRBJ2-1; TRBD2 matches at 8 bases. The germline CDR1 and CDR2 sequences are KGHSH and LQKENI. The CDR3 has 15 residues. Trimming at V came to 0 bases and at J to 9 bases, leaving 7 bases not matched to a gene. The CDR3 reads CASSPPFGGAGEQFF. The CDR3 region has the DNA TGTGCCAGCTCACCACCGTTCGGGGGGGCGGGTGAGCAGTTCTTC. The whole variable domain, filled in from reference TRBV18 and TRBJ2-1, reads NAGVMQNPRHLVRRRGQEARLRCSPMKGHSHVYWYRQLPEEGLKFMVYLQKENIIDESGMPKERFSAEFPKEGPSILRIQQVVRGDSAAYFCASSPPFGGAGEQFFGPGTRLTVL.

The genes are TRBV28 and TRBJ2-4; the D is unclear. The CDR3 is made up of 15 amino acids. V was trimmed by 6 bases and J by 0 bases, leaving 12 bases between them. Germline V gene data show CDR1 as MDHEN and CDR2 as SYDVKM. In DNA form, the CDR3 reads TGTGCCAGCAGCGAGACTCACCTAGCCAAAAACATTCAGTACTTC. Translated: CASSETHLAKNIQYF.

The chain combines TRBV19 with TRBJ1-2; 8 positions agree with TRBD1. J gave up 4 bases and V 10 bases, and 14 bases lay outside the gene matches. Germline assignment: CDR1 LNHDA and CDR2 SQIVND (reference sequence). CDR3 length equals 15 residues. CDR3 sequence reads: CATKDRAKGSYGYTF. CDR3 coding DNA: TGTGCCACCAAGGACAGGGCGAAGGGGAGCTATGGCTACACCTTC.

The rearrangement uses TRBV28 and TRBJ1-1; D remains ambiguous. CDR3 size: 13 residues. CDR1 and CDR2 from the germline V gene are MDHEN and SYDVKM. V shed 5 bases and J shed 7 bases, with 14 bases lying between them. CDR3 region: CASSRQWGGEAFF. CDR3 DNA: TGTGCCAGCAGTCGTCAATGGGGAGGTGAAGCTTTCTTT.

The chain uses TRBV7-3 and TRBJ2-7; 10 bases align to TRBD1. V shed 5 bases, J shed 2 bases, and the junction held 6 bases outside the gene matches. The germline V gene encodes CDR1 SGHTA and CDR2 FQGTGA. The CDR3 extends over 15 amino acids. CDR3 nucleotides: TGTGCCAGCAGCCCCGGGACAGGGGATCCCTACGAGCAGTACTTC. It translates to CASSPGTGDPYEQYF.

This chain uses TRBV6-5 with TRBJ1-1; unclear D gene. The CDR3 runs to 11 residues. Germline-derived CDR1 and CDR2 are MNHEY and SVGAGI. V was cut by 10 bases and J by 0 bases, with 6 bases left in between. The CDR3 region has the DNA TGTGCCACCCTGCTGAACACTGAAGCTTTCTTT. Translation gives CATLLNTEAFF.

The table lists this clone with a few counts. The chain joins TRBV28 to TRBJ1-3; D is unclear. Trimming pared 6 bases from V and 0 bases from J, leaving 9 bases between. The V gene's germline CDR1 is MDHEN and CDR2 SYDVKM. The CDR3 runs 14 residues. CDR3 bases: TGTGCCAGCAGGAGTTCTGGCTCTGGAAACACCATATATTTT. Protein: CASRSSGSGNTIYF.

The V gene is TRBV9, the J gene TRBJ2-7; 11 nucleotides match TRBD1. With V trimmed by 2 bases and J by 4 bases, 5 bases remained unmatched. The CDR3 sequence is 15 residues long. CDR1 and CDR2 (germline): SGDLS, YYNGEE. The chain's CDR3 is CASSVSGQGGYEQYF. DNA for the CDR3: TGTGCCAGCAGCGTGTCGGGACAGGGGGGTTACGAGCAGTACTTC. The full variable domain, rest sourced from reference TRBV9 and TRBJ2-7, is DSGVTQTPKHLITATGQRVTLRCSPRSGDLSVYWYQQSLDQGLQFLIQYYNGEERAKGNILERFSAQQFPDLHSELNLSSLELGDSALYFCASSVSGQGGYEQYFGPGTRLTVT.

The chain uses TRBV2 and TRBJ1-4; D unclear. Between the trimmed V and J ends, which lost 4 bases and 6 bases, there was a span of 12 bases. Germline CDR1 and CDR2: SNHLY and FYNNEI. CDR3 length equals 14 residues. CDR3 sequence: CASSARGGDEKLFF. The CDR3 bases are TGTGCCAGCAGTGCACGAGGAGGTGATGAAAAACTGTTTTTT. Complete variable domain (other parts from reference TRBV2 and TRBJ1-4): EPEVTQTPSHQVTQMGQEVILRCVPISNHLYFYWYRQILGQKVEFLVSFYNNEISEKSEIFDDQFSVERPDGSNFTLKIRSTKLEDSAMYFCASSARGGDEKLFFGSGTQLSVL.

V and J are TRBV6-5 and TRBJ2-1, with TRBD2 matching 11 bases. The V gene end was trimmed by 8 bases and the J gene end by 5 bases; junction bases not matched to a gene: 8. There are 15 residues in the CDR3. Germline CDR1 reads MNHEY; CDR2 reads SVGAGI. This CDR3 is CASCRLAGRDNEQFF. The DNA for the CDR3 is TGTGCCAGCTGCCGACTAGCGGGGCGGGACAATGAGCAGTTCTTC.

V is TRBV10-3 and J is TRBJ2-3, with 8 bases fitting TRBD2. Trimming cost V 9 bases and J 0 bases; bases outside gene matches: 8. The CDR3 covers 15 residues. The germline gives CDR1 ENHRY, CDR2 SYGVKD. CDR3 amino acids: CAMGAGGPSTDTQYF. The CDR3 DNA follows: TGTGCCATGGGGGCGGGGGGACCTAGCACAGATACGCAGTATTTT.

The CDR3 DNA reads TGTGCCAGCACTTGGACAGGGGGAGGTGAAAAACTGTTTTTT. The encoded protein is CASTWTGGGEKLFF. The V call is TRBV28, the J call TRBJ1-4, with 10 bases fitting TRBD1. CDR3 size: 14 residues. Germline assignment: CDR1 MDHEN and CDR2 SYDVKM. Trimming cost V 7 bases and J 7 bases; bases outside gene matches: 6.

This clone appeared a single time. The chain recombines TRBV5-1 with TRBJ1-2; 10 bases match TRBD1. Germline V gene sequence: CDR1 SGHRS, CDR2 YFSETQ. With 2 bases clipped from V and 6 bases from J, the junction kept 7 bases outside the gene matches. The CDR3 loop spans 15 amino acids. The CDR3 DNA sequence: TGCGCCAGCAGCTTTTCATTCGGGACAGGGGATGGCTACACCTTC. Protein: CASSFSFGTGDGYTF.

The gene calls are TRBV6-1 and TRBJ1-1, with 12 bases that match TRBD1. The germline CDR1 and CDR2 sequences are MNHNS and SASEGT. The CDR3 consists of 19 residues. Trimming took 0 bases from V and 3 from J; bases not matched to a gene: 11. The CDR3 here is CASSEANFGTGGSYTEAFF. The CDR3 DNA sequence: TGTGCCAGCAGTGAAGCTAACTTCGGGACAGGGGGCTCATACACTGAAGCTTTCTTT.